What follows are 18 T cell receptor beta chains derived from one specimen sequenced in a study of blood T cell repertoires in COVID-19. Produced via immunoSEQ multiplex PCR; TCRdb's table is partial and in-frame only. The table shows around 140,000 clones, with 87% occurring only once. Sequencing was carried out using peripheral blood. These TCRs come from a woman between 45 and 65 years old with active or convalescent COVID-19.

This clone was counted a few times. The chain carries TRBV12-3 or TRBV12-4 and TRBJ1-1; the D is unclear. The CDR3 is made up of 12 amino acids. V gave up 3 bases and J gave up 5 bases, with 7 bases separating them. Written as DNA, the CDR3 is TGTGCCAGCAGTTTCGGGAAAACTGAAGCTTTCTTT. This encodes CASSFGKTEAFF.

This sequence joins TRBV11-3 and TRBJ2-2; 9 bases agree with TRBD2. V lost 3 bases, J lost 5 bases, and 10 bases stayed unmatched. The germline V gene encodes CDR1 SGHNT and CDR2 YENEEA. This CDR3 spans 17 amino acids. CDR3 amino acids: CASSFRGGGAFTGELFF. CDR3 in DNA: TGTGCCAGCAGCTTCCGCGGCGGGGGGGCCTTTACCGGGGAGCTGTTTTTT. Full variable domain (remainder filled in from reference TRBV11-3 and TRBJ2-2): EAGVVQSPRYKIIEKKQPVAFWCNPISGHNTLYWYLQNLGQGPELLIRYENEEAVDDSQLPKDRFSAERLKGVDSTLKIQPAELGDSAVYLCASSFRGGGAFTGELFFGEGSRLTVL.

This clone was picked up one time. The chain carries TRBV2 and TRBJ2-3; 8 nucleotides align to TRBD1. V shed 1 base, J shed 2 bases, and the junction held 5 bases outside the gene matches. From germline, CDR1 is SNHLY and CDR2 FYNNEI. The CDR3 loop spans 16 amino acids. CDR3 protein: CASSEGDRRNTDTQYF. The DNA for the CDR3 is TGTGCCAGCAGTGAAGGGGACAGGAGGAACACAGATACGCAGTATTTT.

The genes are TRBV29-1 and TRBJ1-2; D might be TRBD1 (5 bases). CDR1 and CDR2 (germline): SQVTM, ANQGSEA. This CDR3 contains 12 residues. The CDR3: CTIPTGPKGYTF. CDR3 coding DNA: TGCACGATTCCTACAGGCCCCAAGGGCTACACCTTC.

V and J are TRBV27 and TRBJ1-5, with TRBD1 as a possible D gene (5 bases). Trimming took 6 bases from V and 0 from J, leaving 9 bases between them. CDR3 size: 14 residues. Germline CDR1 reads MNHEY; CDR2 reads SMNVEV (reference sequence). CDR3 nucleotide sequence: TGTGCCAGCAGGCCCAGGGTTAGCAATCAGCCCCAGCATTTT. It translates to CASRPRVSNQPQHF.

The V gene is TRBV14, the J gene TRBJ2-2; TRBD2 matches at 15 bases. Looked up from germline, CDR1 is SGHDN and CDR2 is FVKESK. With 4 bases clipped from V and 4 bases from J, the junction kept 13 bases outside the gene matches. The length of the CDR3 is 20 residues. Written as DNA, the CDR3 is TGTGCCAGCAGCCCCGCCCCGGGACTAGCGGGGGGCCGATCCACCGGGGAGCTGTTTTTT. Protein product: CASSPAPGLAGGRSTGELFF.

This clone was counted between two and nine times. V usage is TRBV4-2 and J usage is TRBJ2-2; 8 nucleotides agree with TRBD1. Trimming took 3 bases from V and 6 from J; bases not matched to a gene: 3. CDR3 length: 14 residues. Germline V gene data show CDR1 as LGHNA and CDR2 as YNFKEQ. CDR3 loop: CASSQDRDPGELFF. The CDR3 DNA reads TGTGCCAGCAGCCAGGACAGGGATCCCGGGGAGCTGTTTTTT.

This clone showed up just once. The V call is TRBV4-3, the J call TRBJ2-5; D ambiguous. Trimming took 4 bases from V and 4 from J, leaving 19 bases between them. CDR3 length: 16 amino acids. Germline V gene lookup returns CDR1 LGHNA and CDR2 YSLEER. CDR3 amino acids: CASSRSALTGGETQYF. CDR3 in DNA: TGCGCCAGCAGCCGCTCGGCCCTCACGGGTGGAGAGACCCAGTACTTC.

The chain is built from TRBV30 and TRBJ2-2; TRBD1 agrees at 7 bases. The CDR3 has 16 residues. CDR1 is GTSNPN, CDR2 SVGIG, per germline (reference sequence). Unmatched junction bases numbered 8, after V lost 4 bases and J lost 0 bases. The CDR3: CAWKKKGQTNTGELFF. DNA for the CDR3: TGTGCCTGGAAGAAAAAGGGACAGACGAACACCGGGGAGCTGTTTTTT.

The chain carries TRBV2 and TRBJ1-2, with no clear D. In germline, CDR1 is SNHLY, CDR2 FYNNEI. V lost 1 base to trimming and J lost 4 bases, with 13 bases between them. The CDR3 has 15 amino acids. CDR3 loop: CASSEVLGSLYGYTF. CDR3 DNA: TGTGCCAGCAGTGAAGTCTTGGGCAGCCTCTATGGCTACACCTTC.

V is TRBV27 and J is TRBJ2-5, with TRBD2 matching over 8 bases. With 2 bases clipped from V and 5 bases from J, the junction kept 7 bases outside the gene matches. Looked up from germline, CDR1 is MNHEY and CDR2 is SMNVEV (reference sequence). The CDR3 contains 15 residues. The CDR3 nucleotides are TGTGCCAGCAGTTTAGGACTAGCCATCGGGGAGACCCAGTACTTC. Translation gives CASSLGLAIGETQYF.

CDR3 nucleotide sequence: TGTGCCAGCAGTTACTCCCGGGTGCGGGTCGACACTGAAGCTTTCTTT. It codes for CASSYSRVRVDTEAFF. The chain uses TRBV6-6 and TRBJ1-1; no reliable D call. CDR1 and CDR2 from the germline V gene are MNHNY and SVGAGI (reference sequence). This CDR3 has 16 amino acids. V lost 0 bases and J lost 3, with 14 bases in between.

This chain joins TRBV7-8 and TRBJ2-7; D may be TRBD2 (6 bases). V shed 5 bases and J shed 0 bases, with 11 bases lying between them. Per the germline V gene, CDR1 is SGHVS and CDR2 is FQNEAQ. The CDR3 loop spans 14 amino acids. The chain's CDR3 is CASSPLGGSYEQYF. The DNA for the CDR3 is TGTGCCAGCAGCCCCCTCGGGGGCTCCTACGAGCAGTACTTC.

The V call is TRBV25-1, the J call TRBJ2-7; TRBD2 agrees at 11 bases. Trimming cost V 6 bases and J 2 bases; bases outside gene matches: 3. The germline CDR1 and CDR2 sequences are MGHDK and SYGVNS. The CDR3 is 14 residues long. The DNA for the CDR3 is TGTGCCAGCAGGAAGACTAGCGGGACCTACGAGCAGTACTTC. Translation: CASRKTSGTYEQYF.

This sequence joins TRBV7-9 and TRBJ2-1, with 9 bases that match TRBD1. The junction had 9 bases not matched to a gene; V was cut back by 5 bases and J by 7 bases. The CDR3 extends over 15 amino acids. The germline V gene encodes CDR1 SEHNR and CDR2 FQNEAQ (reference sequence). CDR3 coding DNA: TGTGCCAGCAGCCAGCGCACAGGGGGCGGGAATGAGCAGTTCTTC. Translated, it gives CASSQRTGGGNEQFF.

The chain employs TRBV7-2 and TRBJ2-7; tentatively, D is TRBD1 (6 bases). Germline loops: CDR1 SGHTA, CDR2 FQGNSA. V lost 5 bases, J lost 7 bases, and 15 bases lay in between. This CDR3 is 13 amino acids long. CDR3 residues: CASSPRLRGEQYF. CDR3 DNA: TGTGCCAGCAGCCCTCGGCTAAGGGGGGAGCAGTACTTC.

The rearrangement links TRBV19 to TRBJ2-1, with D possibly being TRBD1 (5 bases). Trimming took off 6 bases at V and 1 base at J, with 13 bases between the two ends. Per germline, CDR1 LNHDA and CDR2 SQIVND (reference sequence). There are 15 residues in the CDR3. This CDR3 is CASRPIGVSYNEQFF. The CDR3 region has the DNA TGTGCCAGTAGACCAATAGGGGTTTCCTACAATGAGCAGTTCTTC. The whole variable domain, filled in from reference TRBV19 and TRBJ2-1, reads DGGITQSPKYLFRKEGQNVTLSCEQNLNHDAMYWYRQDPGQGLRLIYYSQIVNDFQKGDIAEGYSVSREKKESFPLTVTSAQKNPTAFYLCASRPIGVSYNEQFFGPGTRLTVL.

The gene calls are TRBV3-1 (or the pseudogene TRBV3-2) and TRBJ2-6; TRBD1 aligns across 7 bases. With V trimmed by 4 bases and J by 4 bases, 10 bases remained unmatched. Per germline, CDR1 LGHDT and CDR2 YNNKEL (reference sequence). The CDR3 contains 17 residues. The CDR3 region is CASSLRTGRWGANVLTF. The CDR3 DNA sequence: TGTGCCAGCAGCCTGAGGACAGGCCGCTGGGGGGCCAACGTCCTGACTTTC.